This T cell receptor beta chain was found in a study of shared clonotypes between healthy human individuals (TCRdb year 2020). About the full investigation: The cohort included a few men and a couple of women between 18 and 49 years of age. For each donor, CD4 naive and CD4 memory were each given three plates, CD8 naive was given two plates, and CD8 memory was given one plate. To estimate repertoire size and how much clonotypes are shared between individuals, the study performed deep sequencing of blood TCR repertoires from 4 to 6 healthy adults. To increase sequencing depth and limit assay-specific biases, TCR repertoire library preparation and sequencing were carried out by different laboratories using diverse techniques. Per donor, leukapheresis produced somewhere between about 0.94 and 8.9 billion PBMCs.

Donors were healthy HIV-negative adults with no recently reported acute infections or vaccinations. Every donor was a Caucasian adult residing in Nashville, Tennessee, USA. CD8 memory samples consisted of magnetically selected CD45RO+ cells combined with CCR7-negative CD45RA+ effector memory (TemRA) cells. Blood was collected by leukapheresis, and PBMCs were isolated by Ficoll-Histopaque density gradient centrifugation and then cryopreserved in liquid nitrogen vapor phase. Purity and quantity of every magnetically sorted T cell population were checked by analytical flow cytometry. Genomic DNA was isolated from each sorted fraction and quantified by UV absorbance on a Nanodrop 2000c. General study outcomes and caveats: Because the study included a small number of donors, the genetic and exposure-history diversity represented was limited. Sharing across several donors was observed for approximately 5% of naive CD4, about 3.2% of naive CD8, 2% to 2.5% of memory CD4, and about 0.38% of memory CD8 clonotypes. Compared with non-shared clonotypes, clonotypes shared by all four sorted-subset donors had higher generation probabilities. Naive subsets generally had larger estimated clonotype richness than memory subsets. Rarefaction of sorted-subset datasets indicated incomplete sequencing despite the large sequencing depth. Sampling was limited to blood, and TCR repertoires in tissue likely differ from TCR repertoires in blood. Based on pairwise subsampling, the degree of clonotype sharing among donors was expected to be affected by sequencing depth.

Comments on this clone: The antigen it recognizes is unknown. Base qualities are missing; no much larger clone stands one base away.

CDR1 SGHTA and CDR2 FQGNSA are derived from the germline V gene. The CDR3, cysteine through phenylalanine, is 15 amino acids long. Only the CDR3 portion is preserved as DNA: 45 bases, with reading frame beginning at the first base. Relative to germline, V is 0 bases shorter and J is 7 bases shorter, with 15 bases between their ends. Using the deep immunoSEQ assay, TCR CDR3 regions were amplified from genomic DNA by multiplex PCR. For each cell subset, the extracted genomic DNA was distributed evenly across all wells of several immunoSEQ 96-well plates, and each plate served as one replicate. For sorted subsets, each replicate PCR was loaded with about 0.2 ug genomic DNA, equivalent to 25,000 to 35,000 T cell genomes. Purified libraries were quantified with a Qubit 3.0 fluorometer, sized on a Bioanalyzer 2100, and re-quantified with the KAPA Library Quantification kit. Each immunoSEQ 96-well plate was sequenced on its own single-read 150-cycle Illumina NextSeq 550 flow cell. The original pipeline was this. Because the immunoSEQ output included only junctional sequences and no quality scores, the filtering could not be the same as the filtering used for full-length reads. To assign V/J genes and CDR3, sequences were annotated using PyIR, a Python wrapper for IgBLAST v1.9, with IMGT germline references. Reads with weak V/J assignments (E-value above 1e-6), missing CDR3, stop codons, out-of-frame junctions, or ambiguous translated residues were removed. V3J clonotypes were defined as sequences sharing the same inferred V gene, J gene, and CDR3 amino acid sequence. Percentage overlap between repertoires was computed as shared unique clonotypes divided by the size of the smaller repertoire. Three approaches were used to assess repertoire richness: RTK rarefaction, the Chao1 estimator, and Recon v2.1 estimates of unobserved clonotypes. For all TCRbeta clonotypes obtained by the gDNA method from a few donors, generation probabilities were computed with OLGA. Imported from immuneACCESS, the table was reduced by TCRdb to in-frame sequences with V and J called. These copies leave out some clones; in studies compared against another copy, an unresolved V gene accounts for under half, and the cause of the remainder is not known. V and J calls and clone size are copied from that table; D and trimming were computed from the DNA. This sample comprises about 380,000 clones, roughly 96% of them detected only once. The top ten clonotypes cover less than 0.35% of the sample.

Material for sequencing was memory CD8+ T cells sorted from blood. The cell subset or site label of this sample denotes: CD45RO+ cells pooled with CCR7-negative TemRA cells. The receptor chain draws on TRBV7-2 and TRBJ2-5; tentative D gene TRBD2, with 5 bases matching. The origin of this receptor is a man aged 25-45 years in good health. At the DNA level, the sequence is TGTGCCAGCAGCTTAGCGGAGCGGTCTTATGTGACCCAGTACTTC. Its product reads: CASSLAERSYVTQYF.